A selection of T cell receptor beta chains follows, all from one sample in a study of T cell responses to AZD1222 COVID-19 vaccine. Clones were read by immunoSEQ multiplex PCR, and TCRdb kept only the in-frame ones, dropping some. The sample lists 100,000 to 150,000 clones, about 88% occurring once. The material sequenced was peripheral blood, taken on day 0 of AZD1222 vaccination. Source of these receptors: an adult in good health. The CDR3 runs from the conserved cysteine through the conserved F or W. D genes are given only for firm matches. Rows may omit the clone size; those that give it use once, few, many or a size class.

abundance	v_gene	j_gene	d_gene	CDR3aa	CDR3nt
.	TRBV9	TRBJ2-1	TRBD1	CASSVQTGFSYNEQFF	TGTGCCAGCAGCGTTCAGACAGGGTTCTCCTACAATGAGCAGTTCTTC
.	TRBV5-1	TRBJ2-7	.	CASSPESQRPYEQYF	TGCGCCAGCAGCCCCGAATCCCAGCGTCCCTACGAGCAGTACTTC
.	TRBV2	TRBJ2-7	.	CASTIRGYAYEQYF	TGTGCCAGCACCATAAGGGGGTACGCCTACGAGCAGTACTTC
.	TRBV14	TRBJ2-7	TRBD1	CASSPSRGAGQGTYEQYF	TGTGCCAGCAGCCCAAGTCGGGGCGCGGGACAGGGAACCTACGAGCAGTACTTC
.	TRBV19	TRBJ1-3	.	CASSRGLSGNTIYF	TGTGCCAGTAGTCGGGGTCTCTCTGGAAACACCATATATTTT
.	TRBV29-1	TRBJ1-1	.	CSVEHLPAAEAFF	TGCAGCGTTGAACATTTACCGGCCGCTGAAGCTTTCTTT
once	TRBV10-1	TRBJ2-2	.	CASSPRPRAGNTGELFF	TGCGCCAGCAGCCCAAGACCCAGGGCTGGCAACACCGGGGAGCTGTTTTTT
few	TRBV6-5	TRBJ1-2	.	CASKWGESSGYTF	TGTGCCAGCAAATGGGGAGAATCCTCTGGCTACACCTTC
.	TRBV3-1/TRBV3-2	TRBJ2-3	TRBD2	CASAKRVAGGLGTDTQYF	TGTGCCAGCGCCAAGAGGGTAGCGGGAGGGCTCGGCACAGATACGCAGTATTTT
.	TRBV7-9	TRBJ2-1	TRBD1	CAGRVWDRGGDEQFF	TGTGCCGGACGAGTGTGGGACAGGGGAGGCGATGAGCAGTTCTTC
.	TRBV6-5	TRBJ1-5	.	CARPYRRQPQHF	TGTGCCAGACCTTATCGTCGCCAGCCCCAGCATTTT
once	TRBV11-2	TRBJ2-1	.	CASRRAIYNEQFF	TGTGCCAGCAGACGGGCTATTTACAATGAGCAGTTCTTC
once	TRBV27	TRBJ2-4	.	CASSLRDWGKNIQYF	TGTGCCAGCAGTTTGCGGGATTGGGGCAAAAACATTCAGTACTTC
.	TRBV24-1	TRBJ2-1	.	CATSYRDTGWNEQFF	TGTGCCACCAGTTATCGAGACACGGGGTGGAATGAGCAGTTCTTC
.	TRBV28	TRBJ1-2	.	CASSQGAGANYGYTF	TGTGCCAGCAGTCAAGGGGCGGGAGCTAACTATGGCTACACCTTC
.	TRBV2	TRBJ2-1	.	CASSEVASETNEQFF	TGTGCCAGCAGTGAGGTGGCTAGCGAAACAAATGAGCAGTTCTTC
.	TRBV12-5	TRBJ1-5	.	CASGLVQGGQPQHF	TGTGCTAGTGGTTTGGTACAGGGCGGTCAGCCCCAGCATTTT
.	TRBV19	TRBJ2-4	.	CASSIGGHIQYF	TGTGCCAGTAGTATAGGTGGGCACATTCAGTACTTC
.	TRBV7-9	TRBJ1-6	.	CASSNWDMNNSPLHF	TGTGCCAGCAGCAATTGGGACATGAATAATTCACCCCTCCACTTT
.	TRBV30	TRBJ1-3	.	CAWSTRTGNSGNTIYF	TGTGCCTGGAGTACTCGTACAGGGAACTCTGGAAACACCATATATTTT
.	TRBV3-1/TRBV3-2	TRBJ2-7	TRBD1	CASSQEDRVYEQYF	TGTGCCAGCAGCCAAGAAGACAGGGTCTACGAGCAGTACTTC
once	TRBV5-1	TRBJ2-1	.	CASSRYLFSSYNEQFF	TGCGCCAGCAGCCGATATCTCTTTAGCTCCTACAATGAGCAGTTCTTC
.	TRBV27	TRBJ1-6	.	CASSLSLVDSPLHF	TGTGCCAGCAGTTTATCTCTCGTCGATTCACCCCTCCACTTT
.	TRBV12-3/TRBV12-4	TRBJ1-5	.	CASSPYSNQPQHF	TGTGCCAGTTCGCCGTATAGCAATCAGCCCCAGCATTTT
.	TRBV4-2	TRBJ2-1	TRBD2	CASSQTGGATYNEQFF	TGTGCCAGCAGCCAAACGGGGGGGGCCACCTACAATGAGCAGTTCTTC
few	TRBV30	TRBJ1-6	TRBD1	CAWSKGADSPLHF	TGTGCCTGGAGTAAGGGGGCTGATTCACCCCTCCACTTT
.	TRBV15	TRBJ2-7	TRBD1	CATSRDRGHHEQYF	TGTGCCACCAGCAGAGACAGGGGGCACCACGAGCAGTACTTC
.	TRBV3-1/TRBV3-2	TRBJ2-4	TRBD2	CASSQDSSGRRNIQYF	TGTGCCAGCAGCCAAGATAGTAGCGGGAGGAGGAACATTCAGTACTTC
.	TRBV6-5	TRBJ2-7	.	CASSRQNSYEQYF	TGTGCCAGCAGTCGACAGAATTCCTACGAGCAGTACTTC
.	TRBV5-1	TRBJ2-7	.	CASSLVPWGEKDEQYF	TGCGCCAGCAGCTTGGTGCCGTGGGGGGAGAAGGACGAGCAGTACTTC
.	TRBV20-1	TRBJ1-1	.	CSASYGSHLNTEAFF	TGCAGTGCTAGTTACGGCTCCCATCTAAACACTGAAGCTTTCTTT
.	TRBV7-2	TRBJ2-3	.	CASHSRTDTQYF	TGTGCCAGCCACTCTCGCACAGATACGCAGTATTTT
.	TRBV7-9	TRBJ2-5	TRBD2	CASSWLAVQETQYF	TGTGCCAGCAGTTGGCTAGCGGTCCAAGAGACCCAGTACTTC
.	TRBV5-4	TRBJ1-1	.	CASSTTFRAEGTEAFF	TGTGCCAGCAGCACGACCTTCAGGGCGGAGGGCACTGAAGCTTTCTTT
.	TRBV7-6	TRBJ1-1	.	CASSLGKNTEAFF	TGTGCCAGCAGCTTAGGGAAGAACACTGAAGCTTTCTTT
.	TRBV6-2/TRBV6-3	TRBJ1-2	TRBD1	CASSKPGTGVFYGYTF	TGTGCCAGCAGTAAACCCGGGACAGGGGTGTTCTATGGCTACACCTTC
.	TRBV6-5	TRBJ1-2	.	CASSSDGQPNYGYTF	TGTGCCAGCAGTTCCGACGGACAGCCTAACTATGGCTACACCTTC
.	TRBV19	TRBJ1-2	.	CASSIGIGHLYGYTF	TGTGCCAGTAGTATCGGAATTGGACATCTCTATGGCTACACCTTC
.	TRBV5-1	TRBJ1-6	TRBD1	CASRAGTGGSPLHF	TGCGCCAGCAGGGCCGGGACAGGGGGATCACCCCTCCACTTT
.	TRBV5-1	TRBJ1-6	.	CASSPGRDNSPLHF	TGCGCCAGCAGCCCGGGAAGGGATAATTCACCCCTCCACTTT
.	TRBV19	TRBJ2-7	TRBD1	CASSNLQGSPYEQYF	TGTGCCAGTAGTAACTTACAGGGGAGTCCCTACGAGCAGTACTTC
.	TRBV7-2	TRBJ1-6	TRBD1	CASSTRTGGASYNSPLHF	TGTGCCAGCAGCACGCGGACAGGGGGCGCCTCCTATAATTCACCCCTCCACTTT
.	TRBV6-1	TRBJ1-5	.	CASSENQPQHF	TGTGCCAGCAGTGAAAATCAGCCCCAGCATTTT
once	TRBV6-6	TRBJ2-7	.	CASRRQESYEQYF	TGTGCCAGCAGACGACAGGAGTCCTACGAGCAGTACTTC
once	TRBV7-8	TRBJ1-4	.	CATKTSRGAEKLFF	TGTGCCACCAAGACGTCCAGGGGAGCCGAAAAACTGTTTTTT
.	TRBV6-5	TRBJ1-2	TRBD1	CASTTGDYGYTF	TGTGCCAGCACTACAGGGGACTATGGCTACACCTTC
.	TRBV9	TRBJ1-3	.	CASSTTGSSGNTIYF	TGTGCCAGCAGCACCACAGGGTCCTCTGGAAACACCATATATTTT
.	TRBV5-4	TRBJ2-1	.	CASSDTTRGRYNEQFF	TGTGCCAGCAGCGATACGACTAGAGGGAGGTACAATGAGCAGTTCTTC
.	TRBV28	TRBJ2-7	.	CASSSTTGRYEQYF	TGTGCCAGCAGTTCCACGACAGGGAGGTACGAGCAGTACTTC
.	TRBV9	TRBJ1-3	.	CASSPSSSGNTIYF	TGTGCCAGCAGCCCTTCCAGCTCTGGAAACACCATATATTTT
.	TRBV7-9	TRBJ2-5	TRBD1	CASSLAGTVTAQYF	TGTGCCAGCAGCTTGGCCGGGACAGTGACGGCCCAGTACTTC